Listed here are 25 T cell receptor beta chains from one sample, sequenced in a study of CD8+ T cells in alopecia areata. Extracted RNA was reverse transcribed, and the resulting cDNA served as sequencing template. Assay: immunoSEQ multiplex PCR; the TCRdb copy retains only in-frame clones and omits some. This record lists 270,000 or so clones, none seen once only, and the top ten clones contain approximately 1.2%. CD4, CD8alpha, NKG2D, NKG2ACE and other markers guided sorting of pooled cutaneous lymph node cells. Sequenced: CD4+ T cells sorted from a lymph node. These receptors were taken from a C3H/HeJ mouse with alopecia areata. Mice of this strain are of MHC haplotype H2-k.

A note on this clone: Gene names follow the mouse nomenclature. The CDR3 end falls 4 residues outside the read, so it is completed with the germline J gene. The gene calls are TRBV19 and TRBJ1-1; D perhaps matches TRBD1 (6 bases). This CDR3 comprises 14 residues. Germline V gene sequence: CDR1 FNHDT, CDR2 SITEND (reference sequence). Trimming shortened V by 3 bases and J by 1 base, and 10 bases separated the two germline ends. The CDR3 spells CASSTGTLNTEVFF. The DNA read from the CDR3 is TGTGCCAGCAGTACCGGGACACTAAACACA.

Only a few counts were recorded for this clone. The listed genes are named as in mouse. The read comes to an end 4 residues before the CDR3 does, leaving the germline J gene to fill in the end. Distinct nucleotide sequences in the sample also encode this CDR3. V gene TRBV31 combines with J gene TRBJ2-1, with 8 bases matching TRBD2. V was pared by 0 bases and J by 1 base, with 2 bases of the junction left unmatched. This CDR3 spans 15 amino acids. Germline lookup yields CDR1 GKSSPN and CDR2 SITVG. The sequenced CDR3 bases are TGTGCCTGGAGTCTAGTGGGGGGGAACTATGCT. It specifies CAWSLVGGNYA. The CDR3 in its entirety is CAWSLVGGNYAEQFF.

In its sample, this clone was seen many times. Each gene name is a mouse one. The read stops 4 residues short of the end of the CDR3; the missing end is completed from the germline J gene. The chain has TRBV19 and TRBJ2-2; 11 bases agree with TRBD1. The CDR3 extends over 16 amino acids. CDR1 and CDR2 (germline): FNHDT, SITEND (reference sequence). Trimming removed 5 bases from V and 3 bases from J; junction bases left unmatched: 6. The CDR3: CASRPGGQGDTGQLYF. Incomplete CDR3 DNA: TGTGCCAGCAGACCAGGGGGACAGGGGGACACCGGG.

This clone was seen only a few times. Gene names denote mouse genes. The CDR3 end falls 4 residues outside the read, so it is completed with the germline J gene. The V gene is TRBV19, the J gene TRBJ2-1; 7 bases line up with TRBD1. Germline loops: CDR1 FNHDT, CDR2 SITEND (reference sequence). This CDR3 has 14 amino acids. J was trimmed by 3 bases and V by 5 bases; bases with no gene match: 5. The CDR3 sequence is CASSDTGAYAEQFF. CDR3 bases read: TGTGCCAGCAGCGACACAGGGGCCTATGCT.

In its sample, this clone was seen a few times. The germline and genes are mouse ones. The read finishes 4 residues shy of the CDR3 end, and the germline J gene is used to complete it. V gene TRBV17 combines with J gene TRBJ2-3; the D gene is possibly TRBD1 (6 bases). Germline CDR1 reads MNHDT; CDR2 reads YYDKIL. The CDR3 contains 14 residues. The CDR3 here is CASSRDRGVETLYF. The sequenced CDR3 bases are TGTGCTAGCAGTAGAGACAGGGGTGTAGAA.

As for this clone: Genes and germline are mouse. The read comes to an end 4 residues before the CDR3 does, leaving the germline J gene to fill in the end. The chain links TRBV13-2 to TRBJ2-1; D might be TRBD1 (6 bases). CDR3 size: 14 residues. Deletions cut 2 bases from V and 4 bases from J, with 10 bases between. The V gene's germline CDR1 is NNHNN and CDR2 SYGAGS (reference sequence). CDR3 bases read: TGTGCCAGCGGTGAAACGACAGGTTATGCT. Translating gives CASGETTGYA. The full CDR3 protein reads CASGETTGYAEQFF.

This clone is labeled as medium-sized. Gene and germline names: mouse. The read ends 4 residues early relative to the CDR3; the germline J gene fills the gap. This chain links TRBV31 with TRBJ2-7; tentative D call: TRBD2 (5 bases). Germline-derived CDR1 and CDR2 are GKSSPN and SITVG. This CDR3 contains 14 residues. V was shortened by 0 bases and J by 0 bases, with 9 bases between the two germline ends. This CDR3 is CAWSLWESSYEQYF. CDR3 DNA (partial): TGTGCCTGGAGTCTCTGGGAGAGCTCCTAT.

About this clone: The germline and genes are mouse ones. The CDR3 end is not reached by the read, which stops 4 residues before it; the germline J gene fills it in. This chain joins TRBV3 and TRBJ2-1; no reliable D call. The CDR3 is 15 residues long. V dropped 1 base and J dropped 2 bases, with 9 bases sitting between them. CDR1 is SNHLY and CDR2 is FYNGKV in the germline V gene (reference sequence). The CDR3: CASSLVVPDYAEQFF. The covered CDR3 bases are TGTGCCAGCAGCTTAGTCGTTCCAGACTATGCT.

To note about this clone: The genes are named according to mouse. The read ends 4 residues shy of where the CDR3 ends; the end is completed using the germline J gene. The rearrangement links TRBV13-1 to TRBJ2-2, with 8 bases lining up with TRBD2. After removal of 2 bases from V and 4 bases from J, the junction contained 4 bases not matched to a gene. Germline V CDR1 and CDR2: NSHNY, SYGAGN. The CDR3 is 15 residues long. CDR3: CASSEGGAATGQLYF. The sequenced CDR3 bases are TGTGCCAGCAGTGAAGGGGGGGCGGCCACCGGG.

In its sample, this clone was seen a few times. Mouse gene names and germline throughout. The sequenced part of the CDR3 DNA is TGCACCTGCAGTGCGGGGACAGCGCTAAACACCGGG. This translates into CTCSAGTALNTG. The CDR3 in its entirety is CTCSAGTALNTGQLYF. The rearrangement uses TRBV1 and TRBJ2-2; 7 bases are shared with TRBD1. The read falls 4 residues short of the CDR3 end, and the missing part is taken from the germline J gene. This CDR3 is 16 amino acids long. V shed 3 bases and J 1 base; nucleotides not matched to a gene: 5. Germline CDR1 NSQYPW, CDR2 LRSPGD (reference sequence).

The sample holds a few counts of this clone. The germline and genes are mouse ones. The CDR3 end falls 3 residues outside the read, so it is completed with the germline J gene. V is TRBV13-1 and J is TRBJ1-6; 8 nucleotides line up with TRBD1. TRBJ1-6 is identified as an open reading frame with a role that is uncertain. Germline CDR1 reads NSHNY; CDR2 reads SYGAGN. Unmatched junction bases numbered 5, after V lost 5 bases and J lost 4 bases. The CDR3 is made up of 15 amino acids. The part of the CDR3 DNA that was read is TGTGCCAGCAGGCTACAGGGGGGGTATAATTCGCCC. Translating gives CASRLQGGYNSP. The whole CDR3 sequence reads CASRLQGGYNSPLYF.

Regarding this clone: The gene names here belong to mouse. The CDR3 end is not reached by the read, which stops 4 residues before it; the germline J gene fills it in. V usage is TRBV19 and J usage is TRBJ2-1; 10 bases line up with TRBD2. CDR3 length: 15 residues. The germline V gene has CDR1 FNHDT and CDR2 SITEND (reference sequence). CDR3 DNA (partial): TGTGCCAGCAGCCGAAGACTGGGGGGAGAAGCT. Protein: CASSRRLGGEA. The complete CDR3 sequence is CASSRRLGGEAEQFF.

This clone was seen more than once but under ten times. The genes are named according to mouse. The read falls 4 residues short of the CDR3 end, and the missing part is taken from the germline J gene. The sample has other DNA sequences that encode this CDR3 too. The rearrangement joins TRBV5 to TRBJ2-1, with TRBD1 matching over 7 bases. V gave up 3 bases and J gave up 1 base; unmatched junction bases: 3. The CDR3 has 15 amino acids. Germline V gives CDR1 LGHNA, CDR2 YNLKQL (reference sequence). CDR3 DNA, as far as it was read: TGTGCCAGCAGCCACCCGGGACAGAACTATGCT. As protein: CASSHPGQNYA. The complete CDR3 protein is CASSHPGQNYAEQFF.

This clone was detected a few times. Germline and genes here are mouse. The CDR3 is cut off 4 residues early in the read; its end comes from the germline J gene. Distinct nucleotide sequences in the sample also encode this CDR3. This chain links TRBV13-1 with TRBJ2-7, with D possibly TRBD1 on 5 matching bases. The germline CDR1 and CDR2 sequences are NSHNY and SYGAGN. V was shortened by 1 base and J by 0 bases, with 8 bases between the two germline ends. This CDR3 is 14 amino acids long. The covered CDR3 bases are TGTGCCAGCAGTGATCCAGGGAGCTCCTAT. It codes for CASSDPGSSY. The CDR3 as a whole reads CASSDPGSSYEQYF.

This clone was picked up many times. Gene labels here are mouse ones. The read comes to an end 4 residues before the CDR3 does, leaving the germline J gene to fill in the end. This CDR3 is also generated by other DNA sequences in the sample. The V gene is TRBV19, the J gene TRBJ1-2, with TRBD1 as a possible D gene (6 bases). The CDR3 is made up of 14 amino acids. CDR1 FNHDT and CDR2 SITEND come from the germline V gene (reference sequence). Trimming took off 0 bases at V and 0 bases at J, with 6 bases between the two ends. CDR3 amino acids: CASSIAGANSDYTF. CDR3 bases read: TGTGCCAGCAGTATAGCAGGGGCAAACTCC.

As concerns this clone: These gene names are mouse names. Sequencing ends 4 residues short of the CDR3 end; the germline J gene provides the rest. Distinct nucleotide sequences in the sample also encode this CDR3. The rearrangement joins TRBV1 to TRBJ2-1, with 9 bases lining up with TRBD2. Losses at the gene ends were 1 base for V and 3 bases for J; bases not matched to a gene: 4. Looked up from germline, CDR1 is NSQYPW and CDR2 is LRSPGD (reference sequence). This CDR3 region has 16 residues. The CDR3 loop reads CTCSAVGTGSYAEQFF. The CDR3 DNA, read in part, is TGCACCTGCAGTGCAGTAGGGACTGGGTCCTATGCT.

Regarding this clone: Genes and germline come from the mouse. The CDR3 sequence is CASTGQGGAETLYF. The covered CDR3 bases are TGTGCCAGCACCGGACAGGGCGGTGCAGAA. The chain joins TRBV13-1 to TRBJ2-3; 8 bases align to TRBD1. Sequencing ends 4 residues short of the CDR3 end; the germline J gene provides the rest. The germline gives CDR1 NSHNY, CDR2 SYGAGN. V lost 6 bases to trimming and J lost 1 base; unmatched junction nucleotides: 4. The CDR3 covers 14 residues.

Notes on this clone: All gene names here are mouse names. The read ends 4 residues before the CDR3 terminus; that terminus is restored from the germline J gene. J is TRBJ1-2 and V is TRBV13-3; 9 positions agree with TRBD1. Trimming removed 0 bases from V and 4 bases from J; junction bases left unmatched: 7. Germline values: CDR1 NNHDY, CDR2 SYVADS. The CDR3 totals 16 residues. CDR3 sequence reads: CASSDGGDRAGSDYTF. The part of the CDR3 DNA that was read is TGTGCCAGCAGTGATGGGGGGGACAGGGCTGGCTCC.

This clone was counted a few times. A much larger clone lies a single base off, so this may be a read error. Mouse names are used for the genes. The read stops 4 residues short of the end of the CDR3; the missing end is completed from the germline J gene. The identical CDR3 is also encoded by other nucleotide sequences in the sample. The genes are TRBV13-1 and TRBJ2-7, with 7 bases identical to TRBD1. This CDR3 contains 14 residues. Per the germline V gene, CDR1 is NSHNY and CDR2 is SYGAGN. J was trimmed by 0 bases and V by 3 bases; bases with no gene match: 3. The CDR3 loop is CASSGDRISYEQYF. The CDR3 DNA, read in part, is TGTGCCAGCAGTGGGGACAGAATCTCCTAT.

With respect to this clone: The genes are named according to mouse. Read coverage stops 4 residues before the CDR3 terminus; the germline J gene supplies the remainder. At the DNA level, this CDR3 is encoded by other sequences in the same sample as well. J is TRBJ2-2 and V is TRBV31; 8 bases line up with TRBD2. The CDR3 loop spans 16 amino acids. After removal of 1 base from V and 0 bases from J, the junction contained 4 bases not matched to a gene. Germline V gene data show CDR1 as GKSSPN and CDR2 as SITVG. The CDR3 bases that were read are TGTGCCTGGAGTCCCGACTGGGGTGCAAACACCGGG. As protein: CAWSPDWGANTG. The full CDR3 sequence reads CAWSPDWGANTGQLYF. The full variable domain, in which reference TRBV31 and TRBJ2-2 provide the parts outside the CDR3, is AQTIHQWPVAEIKAVGSPLSLGCTIKGKSSPNLYWYWQATGGTLQQLFYSITVGQVESVVQLNLSASRPKDDQFILSTEKLLLSHSGFYLCAWSPDWGANTGQLYFGEGSKLTVL.

This clone was counted between two and nine times. Genes and germline are mouse. Other nucleotide sequences from this sample produce the same CDR3. Incomplete CDR3 DNA: TGTGCCAGCAGTGACGTAGGGAACTCC. Encoded protein: CASSDVGNS. The whole CDR3 sequence is CASSDVGNSDYTF. This chain uses TRBV13-3 with TRBJ1-2; D is unresolved. The read falls 4 residues short of the CDR3 end, and the missing part is taken from the germline J gene. Germline loops: CDR1 NNHDY, CDR2 SYVADS. The germline V and J ends were trimmed by 2 bases and 2 bases, with 7 bases remaining between them. CDR3 size: 13 residues.

To note about this clone: The gene symbols are mouse symbols. With the read ending 4 residues before the CDR3 end, the germline J gene is used to fill in that end. The chain recombines TRBV13-1 with TRBJ2-1; tentatively, D is TRBD2 (6 bases). Germline values: CDR1 NSHNY, CDR2 SYGAGN. CDR3 size: 15 residues. Trimming cost V 2 bases and J 0 bases, with 9 bases left between them. This chain's CDR3 is CASSEGGYNYAEQFF. The part of the CDR3 DNA that was read is TGTGCCAGCAGTGAGGGGGGTTATAACTATGCT.

Remarks on this clone: The germline and genes are mouse ones. The read ends 4 residues shy of where the CDR3 ends; the end is completed using the germline J gene. The same CDR3 arises from other DNA sequences in this sample as well. The genes are TRBV13-1 and TRBJ1-2; D gene ambiguous. V was shortened by 4 bases and J by 0 bases, with 7 bases between the two germline ends. CDR1 and CDR2 (germline): NSHNY, SYGAGN. The CDR3 covers 13 residues. CDR3 DNA (partial): TGTGCCAGCAGTTCCTCAGCAAACTCC. Encoded protein: CASSSSANS. From start to end, the CDR3 is CASSSSANSDYTF.

Remarks on this clone: Gene names follow the mouse nomenclature. The read is 4 residues too short to cover the CDR3 end, so that end is filled in from the germline J gene. J is TRBJ2-3 and V is TRBV13-3, with D possibly matching TRBD1 (5 bases). The CDR3 sequence is 12 residues long. Deletions cut 6 bases from V and 4 bases from J, with 9 bases between. Per the germline V gene, CDR1 is NNHDY and CDR2 is SYVADS. The part of the CDR3 DNA that was read is TGTGCCAGCAATGCAGGGACAGAA. Translation gives CASNAGTE. From start to end, the CDR3 is CASNAGTETLYF.

This clone was seen a few times. Gene names follow the mouse nomenclature. The sequence runs out 4 residues before the end of the CDR3; the remainder is reconstructed from the germline J gene. Other nucleotide sequences in the sample specify the same CDR3. The chain links TRBV5 to TRBJ2-1; TRBD2 matches at 9 bases. This CDR3 has 15 amino acids. The junction had 2 bases not matched to a gene; V was cut back by 4 bases and J by 1 base. From germline, CDR1 is LGHNA and CDR2 YNLKQL (reference sequence). The sequenced CDR3 bases are TGTGCCAGCAGCCCTACTGGGGGGAACTATGCT. Its translation is CASSPTGGNYA. The whole CDR3 region reads CASSPTGGNYAEQFF.